This TCR beta chain originates from a study of blood T cell repertoires in COVID-19. Source study methods: Estimates of nucleated cell counts were drawn from the amplification of reference gene primers. TCRdb keeps only in-frame clones here, not all; method: immunoSEQ multiplex PCR. The V and J calls and clone size come from that table; D and trimming were worked out from the DNA. The table lists about 670,000 clones, about nine tenths of them singletons, with 0.2% to 0.3% in the top ten. The length of the CDR3 is 16 residues. Trimming took 0 bases from V and 0 from J, leaving 6 bases between them. Germline V gene lookup returns CDR1 MNHNS and CDR2 SASEGT.

The TCR sequence derives from a woman under 30 with acute or convalescent COVID-19. This chain joins TRBV6-1 and TRBJ2-6; no clear D. Sequenced material: peripheral blood. The CDR3 spells CASSEAPFSGANVLTF. In DNA, the CDR3 is TGTGCCAGCAGTGAAGCTCCCTTCTCTGGGGCCAACGTCCTGACTTTC.